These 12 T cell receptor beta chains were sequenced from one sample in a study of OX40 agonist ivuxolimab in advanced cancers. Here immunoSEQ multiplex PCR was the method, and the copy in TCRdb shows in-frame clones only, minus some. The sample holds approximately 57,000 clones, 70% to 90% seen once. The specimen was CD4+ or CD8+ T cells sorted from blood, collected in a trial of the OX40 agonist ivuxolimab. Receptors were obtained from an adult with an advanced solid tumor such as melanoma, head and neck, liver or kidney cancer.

CDR3 residues: CASSLTVSEQYF. For the CDR3, the DNA is TGTGCCAGCAGCTTAACAGTATCCGAGCAGTACTTC. V and J are TRBV11-2 and TRBJ2-7; no clear D gene. This CDR3 is built from 12 residues. Germline CDR1 SGHAT, CDR2 FQNNGV. The V end was cut by 2 bases, the J end by 6 bases, with 8 bases between.

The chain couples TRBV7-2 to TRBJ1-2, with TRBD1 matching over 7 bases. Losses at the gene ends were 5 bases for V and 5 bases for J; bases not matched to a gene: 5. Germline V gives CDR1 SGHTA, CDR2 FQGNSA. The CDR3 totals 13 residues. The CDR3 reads CASSRGTAYGYTF. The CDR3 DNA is TGTGCCAGCAGCCGAGGGACAGCATATGGCTACACCTTC. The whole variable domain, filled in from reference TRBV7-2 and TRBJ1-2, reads GAGVSQSPSNKVTEKGKDVELRCDPISGHTALYWYRQSLGQGLEFLIYFQGNSAPDKSGLPSDRFSAERTGGSVSTLTIQRTQQEDSAVYLCASSRGTAYGYTFGSGTRLTVV.

CDR3 nucleotides: TGTGCCAGTAGTCACCTCCGGGCTAGGGGGGTAGAGACCCAGTACTTC. Its translation is CASSHLRARGVETQYF. This chain connects TRBV19 to TRBJ2-5; TRBD1 or TRBD2 may be the D gene (6 bases each). The germline V gene encodes CDR1 LNHDA and CDR2 SQIVND (reference sequence). This CDR3 is built from 16 residues. Trimming pared 5 bases from V and 4 bases from J, leaving 20 bases between.

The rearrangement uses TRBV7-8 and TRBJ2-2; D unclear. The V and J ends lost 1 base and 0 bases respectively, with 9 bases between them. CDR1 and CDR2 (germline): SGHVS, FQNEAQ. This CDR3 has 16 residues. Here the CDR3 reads CASSLGRQSNTGELFF. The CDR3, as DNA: TGTGCCAGCAGCTTAGGACGGCAGTCGAACACCGGGGAGCTGTTTTTT.

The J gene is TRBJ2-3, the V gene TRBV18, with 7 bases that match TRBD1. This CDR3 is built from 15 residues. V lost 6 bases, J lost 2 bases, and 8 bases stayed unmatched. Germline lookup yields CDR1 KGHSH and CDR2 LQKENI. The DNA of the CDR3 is TGTGCCAGCTCTACACCGGACAGGTACACAGATACGCAGTATTTT. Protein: CASSTPDRYTDTQYF.

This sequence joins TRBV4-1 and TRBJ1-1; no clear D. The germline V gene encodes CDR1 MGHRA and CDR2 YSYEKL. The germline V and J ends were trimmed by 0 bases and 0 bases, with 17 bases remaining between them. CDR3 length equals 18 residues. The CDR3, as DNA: TGCGCCAGCAGCCAAGATATGGCTACAGACTCTCTGAACACTGAAGCTTTCTTT. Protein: CASSQDMATDSLNTEAFF.

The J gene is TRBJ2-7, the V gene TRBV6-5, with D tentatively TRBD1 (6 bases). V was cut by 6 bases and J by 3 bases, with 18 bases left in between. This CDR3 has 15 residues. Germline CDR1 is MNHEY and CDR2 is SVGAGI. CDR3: CASSLYTGSHYEQYF. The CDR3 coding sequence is TGTGCCAGCAGCCTATACACAGGGTCCCACTACGAGCAGTACTTC.

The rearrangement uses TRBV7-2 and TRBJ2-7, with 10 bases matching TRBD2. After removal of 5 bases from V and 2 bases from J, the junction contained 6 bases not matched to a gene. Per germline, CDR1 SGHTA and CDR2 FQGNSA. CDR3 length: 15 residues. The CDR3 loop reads CASSLGLAEPYEQYF. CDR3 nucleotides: TGTGCCAGCAGCCTCGGACTAGCGGAGCCCTACGAGCAGTACTTC. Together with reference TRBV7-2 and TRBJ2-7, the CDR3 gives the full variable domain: GAGVSQSPSNKVTEKGKDVELRCDPISGHTALYWYRQSLGQGLEFLIYFQGNSAPDKSGLPSDRFSAERTGGSVSTLTIQRTQQEDSAVYLCASSLGLAEPYEQYFGPGTRLTVT.

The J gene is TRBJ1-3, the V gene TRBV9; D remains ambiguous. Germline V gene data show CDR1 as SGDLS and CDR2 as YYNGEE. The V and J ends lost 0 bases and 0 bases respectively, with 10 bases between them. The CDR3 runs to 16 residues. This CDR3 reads CASSVGAQPSGNTIYF. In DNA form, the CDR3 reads TGTGCCAGCAGCGTAGGGGCACAGCCCTCTGGAAACACCATATATTTT. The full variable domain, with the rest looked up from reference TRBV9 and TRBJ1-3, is DSGVTQTPKHLITATGQRVTLRCSPRSGDLSVYWYQQSLDQGLQFLIQYYNGEERAKGNILERFSAQQFPDLHSELNLSSLELGDSALYFCASSVGAQPSGNTIYFGEGSWLTVV.

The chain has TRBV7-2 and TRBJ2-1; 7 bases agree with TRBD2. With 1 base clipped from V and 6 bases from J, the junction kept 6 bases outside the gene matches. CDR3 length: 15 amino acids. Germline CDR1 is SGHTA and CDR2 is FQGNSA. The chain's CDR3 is CASSLVVGEGNEQFF. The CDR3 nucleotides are TGTGCCAGCAGCTTAGTAGTTGGGGAGGGCAATGAGCAGTTCTTC.

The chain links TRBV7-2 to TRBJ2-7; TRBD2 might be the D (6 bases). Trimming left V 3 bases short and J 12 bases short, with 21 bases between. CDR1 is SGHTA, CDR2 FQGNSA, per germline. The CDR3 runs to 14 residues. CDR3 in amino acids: CASSLRDSSGWRYF. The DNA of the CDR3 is TGTGCCAGCAGCTTGCGGGACTCCTCAGGTTGGAGGTACTTC.

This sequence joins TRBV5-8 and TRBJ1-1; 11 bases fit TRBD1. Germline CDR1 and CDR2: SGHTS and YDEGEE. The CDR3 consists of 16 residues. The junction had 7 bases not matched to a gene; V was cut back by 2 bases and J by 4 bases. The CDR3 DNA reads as TGTGCCAGCAGCTTCGGGACAGGGGGAGGAAGCACTGAAGCTTTCTTT. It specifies CASSFGTGGGSTEAFF.